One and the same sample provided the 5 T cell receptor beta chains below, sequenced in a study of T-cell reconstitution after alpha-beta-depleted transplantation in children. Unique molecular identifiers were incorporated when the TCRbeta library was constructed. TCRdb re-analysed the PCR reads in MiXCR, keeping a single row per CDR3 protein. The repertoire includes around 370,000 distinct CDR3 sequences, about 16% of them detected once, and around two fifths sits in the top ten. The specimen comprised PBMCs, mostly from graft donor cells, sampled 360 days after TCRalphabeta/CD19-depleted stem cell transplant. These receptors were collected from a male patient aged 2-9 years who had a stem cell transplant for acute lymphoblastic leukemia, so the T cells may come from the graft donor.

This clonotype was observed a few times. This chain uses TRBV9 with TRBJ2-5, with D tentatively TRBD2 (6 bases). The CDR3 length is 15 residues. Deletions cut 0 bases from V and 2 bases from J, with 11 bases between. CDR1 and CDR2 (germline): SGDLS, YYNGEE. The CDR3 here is CASSVGLEGQETQYF. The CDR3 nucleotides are TGTGCCAGCAGCGTAGGACTAGAGGGACAAGAGACCCAGTACTTC.

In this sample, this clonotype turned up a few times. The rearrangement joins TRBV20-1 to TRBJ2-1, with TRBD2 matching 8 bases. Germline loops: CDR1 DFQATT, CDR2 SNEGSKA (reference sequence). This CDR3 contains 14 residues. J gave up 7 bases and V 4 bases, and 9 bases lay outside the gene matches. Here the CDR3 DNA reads TGCAGTGCTAACCCGGGAGGGCCTGGGAATGAGCAGTTCTTC. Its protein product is CSANPGGPGNEQFF.

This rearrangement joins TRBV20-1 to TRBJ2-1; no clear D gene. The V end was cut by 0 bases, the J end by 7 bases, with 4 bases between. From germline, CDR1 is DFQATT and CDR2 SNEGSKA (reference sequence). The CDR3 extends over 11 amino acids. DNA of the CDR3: TGCAGTGCTAGAGATGGGAATGAGCAGTTCTTC. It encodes CSARDGNEQFF.

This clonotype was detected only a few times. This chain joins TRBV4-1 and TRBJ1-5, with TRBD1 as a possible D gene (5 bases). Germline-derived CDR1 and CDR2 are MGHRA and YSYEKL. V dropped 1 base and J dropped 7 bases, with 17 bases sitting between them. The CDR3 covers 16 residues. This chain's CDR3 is CASSQGGGVGIQPQHF. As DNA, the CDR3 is TGCGCCAGCAGCCAAGGGGGGGGAGTAGGTATCCAGCCCCAGCATTTT.

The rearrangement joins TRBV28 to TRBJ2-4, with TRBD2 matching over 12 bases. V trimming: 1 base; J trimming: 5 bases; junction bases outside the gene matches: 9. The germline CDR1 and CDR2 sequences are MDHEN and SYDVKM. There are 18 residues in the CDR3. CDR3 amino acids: CASSLSPASGRAQNIQYF. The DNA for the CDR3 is TGTGCCAGCAGTTTATCCCCCGCTAGCGGGAGGGCACAAAACATTCAGTACTTC.